These T cell receptor beta chains were read from a single sample in a study of control samples from healthy donors and cancer patients. Only in-frame clones appear in the TCRdb table, and some are missing; sequencing was by immunoSEQ multiplex PCR. The sample records tens of thousands of clones, about 81% being singletons. The material sequenced was PBMCs. The source of these receptors is a man between 65 and 85 years old with lung cancer. Each CDR3 is given with its conserved first and last residue. A D gene is named only where the DNA matches it firmly. A clone size is listed for some rows: how often the clone was seen (once, few, many), or a class if it is expanded.

v_call: TRBV11-2
d_call: TRBD1
j_call: TRBJ2-7
clone_size: .
cdr3_nt: TGTGCCAGCAGCTTGATAGTGACAGGGGCCTTCGGGGAGCAGTACTTC
cdr3_aa: CASSLIVTGAFGEQYF

v_call: TRBV25-1
d_call: .
j_call: TRBJ1-2
clone_size: .
cdr3_nt: TGTGCCAGCAGTGAACCCGGACTGCGCTATGGCTACACCTTC
cdr3_aa: CASSEPGLRYGYTF

v_call: TRBV29-1
d_call: TRBD1
j_call: TRBJ1-4
clone_size: .
cdr3_nt: TGCAGCGTCCGTGGTTTCTCGACAGGGGGCTTTAATGAAAAACTGTTTTTT
cdr3_aa: CSVRGFSTGGFNEKLFF

v_call: TRBV21-1
d_call: .
j_call: TRBJ1-2
clone_size: .
cdr3_nt: TGTGCCAGCAGTGCTTACGGGACAGGGGGCCTGAGGTCCTATGGCTACACCTTC
cdr3_aa: CASSAYGTGGLRSYGYTF

v_call: TRBV28
d_call: TRBD2
j_call: TRBJ2-4
clone_size: once
cdr3_nt: TGTGCCAGCAGGGGGTCACCGGGGGGTGCCAACATTCAGTACTTC
cdr3_aa: CASRGSPGGANIQYF

v_call: TRBV19
d_call: .
j_call: TRBJ2-7
clone_size: .
cdr3_nt: TGTGCCAGTAGTTCTGGCATCTACGAGCAGTACTTC
cdr3_aa: CASSSGIYEQYF

v_call: TRBV19
d_call: TRBD1
j_call: TRBJ2-1
clone_size: .
cdr3_nt: TGTGCCAGTAGGACAGGGACCGGACTGGGCAATGAGCAGTTCTTC
cdr3_aa: CASRTGTGLGNEQFF

v_call: TRBV5-1
d_call: TRBD1
j_call: TRBJ1-6
clone_size: .
cdr3_nt: TGCGCCAGCAGCGCGGGACAGCAAATTAATTCACCCCTCCACTTT
cdr3_aa: CASSAGQQINSPLHF

v_call: TRBV7-9
d_call: TRBD1
j_call: TRBJ1-2
clone_size: .
cdr3_nt: TGTGCCAGCAGCCCGACAGGGGAGAACTATGGCTACACCTTC
cdr3_aa: CASSPTGENYGYTF

v_call: TRBV11-2
d_call: .
j_call: TRBJ2-1
clone_size: .
cdr3_nt: TGTGCCAGCAGCTTCAGTCCCAATGAGCAGTTCTTC
cdr3_aa: CASSFSPNEQFF

v_call: TRBV5-4
d_call: TRBD2
j_call: TRBJ2-1
clone_size: .
cdr3_nt: TGTGCCAGCAGCTCCCAGGGTAGCGGGGGTTCCTACAATGAGCAGTTCTTC
cdr3_aa: CASSSQGSGGSYNEQFF

v_call: TRBV5-6
d_call: .
j_call: TRBJ1-2
clone_size: .
cdr3_nt: TGTGCCAGCAGCCTTCTCAAGAAGGGCCCTGGGGAAGGCTACACCTTC
cdr3_aa: CASSLLKKGPGEGYTF

v_call: TRBV6-4
d_call: .
j_call: TRBJ1-2
clone_size: .
cdr3_nt: TGTGCCAGCAGTGACTCTCAAAGCCAGGGCGGCGATGGCTACACCTTC
cdr3_aa: CASSDSQSQGGDGYTF

v_call: TRBV7-8
d_call: .
j_call: TRBJ1-1
clone_size: .
cdr3_nt: TGTGCCAGCAGCTCGAGTCGGGGGGTTGTGAACACTGAAGCTTTCTTT
cdr3_aa: CASSSSRGVVNTEAFF

v_call: TRBV6-6
d_call: .
j_call: TRBJ1-5
clone_size: .
cdr3_nt: TGTGCCAGCAGTTTACAGGGAGGTAGTCAGCCCCAGCATTTT
cdr3_aa: CASSLQGGSQPQHF

v_call: TRBV25-1
d_call: .
j_call: TRBJ1-4
clone_size: .
cdr3_nt: TGTGCCAGCAGTCCATCACCTCCTTTGGGCGAAAAACTGTTTTTT
cdr3_aa: CASSPSPPLGEKLFF

v_call: TRBV4-2
d_call: .
j_call: TRBJ1-1
clone_size: .
cdr3_nt: TGTGCCAGCAGCCAGAACACTGAAGCTTTCTTT
cdr3_aa: CASSQNTEAFF

v_call: TRBV7-9
d_call: .
j_call: TRBJ2-7
clone_size: .
cdr3_nt: TGTGCCAGCAGCTTAGCGGGGTCAGGACTCTCCTACGAGCAGTACTTC
cdr3_aa: CASSLAGSGLSYEQYF

v_call: TRBV6-1
d_call: .
j_call: TRBJ2-6
clone_size: .
cdr3_nt: TGTGCCAGCAGTGAAAGAAGGGCAGTGCATGGGGCCAACGTCCTGACTTTC
cdr3_aa: CASSERRAVHGANVLTF

v_call: TRBV12-3/TRBV12-4
d_call: .
j_call: TRBJ2-7
clone_size: .
cdr3_nt: TGTGCCAGCAGATCCGGCACTACCTACGAGCAGTACTTC
cdr3_aa: CASRSGTTYEQYF

v_call: TRBV9
d_call: .
j_call: TRBJ1-2
clone_size: .
cdr3_nt: TGTGCCAGCAGCACCCCGCCTTCCTATGGCTACACCTTC
cdr3_aa: CASSTPPSYGYTF

v_call: TRBV7-7
d_call: TRBD2
j_call: TRBJ2-2
clone_size: once
cdr3_nt: TGTGCCAGCAGCTCGAGGACTAGCGGCAACACCGGGGAGCTGTTTTTT
cdr3_aa: CASSSRTSGNTGELFF

v_call: TRBV9
d_call: TRBD1
j_call: TRBJ1-2
clone_size: .
cdr3_nt: TGTGCCAGCAGCGTAGTCGACAGGGGCAACTATGGCTACACCTTC
cdr3_aa: CASSVVDRGNYGYTF

v_call: TRBV28
d_call: .
j_call: TRBJ1-1
clone_size: .
cdr3_nt: TGTGCCAGCAGTTCCCCAAGCATGAACACTGAAGCTTTCTTT
cdr3_aa: CASSSPSMNTEAFF

v_call: TRBV28
d_call: .
j_call: TRBJ2-6
clone_size: .
cdr3_nt: TGTGCCAGCAGTGCCCAGAGGGCTGGGGCCAACGTCCTGACTTTC
cdr3_aa: CASSAQRAGANVLTF

v_call: TRBV2
d_call: .
j_call: TRBJ1-2
clone_size: .
cdr3_nt: TGTGCCAGCAGTGAAGCTACCGGCCCTACTATTACCGGCTACACCTTC
cdr3_aa: CASSEATGPTITGYTF

v_call: TRBV9
d_call: TRBD1
j_call: TRBJ2-3
clone_size: .
cdr3_nt: TGTGCCAGCAGCCCAGGGACAGGGGTGGCAGATACGCAGTATTTT
cdr3_aa: CASSPGTGVADTQYF

v_call: TRBV4-3
d_call: TRBD1
j_call: TRBJ2-7
clone_size: few
cdr3_nt: TGCGCCAGCAGCCAGCACCGGGGACAGGGGAGTAACGAGCAGTACTTC
cdr3_aa: CASSQHRGQGSNEQYF

v_call: TRBV12-3/TRBV12-4
d_call: .
j_call: TRBJ1-5
clone_size: .
cdr3_nt: TGTGCCAGCAGCCAAAAGGGAACTCAGCCCCAGCATTTT
cdr3_aa: CASSQKGTQPQHF

v_call: TRBV4-2
d_call: .
j_call: TRBJ2-4
clone_size: .
cdr3_nt: TGTGCCAGCAGCCAAGATTGGGTGAGAGGGGCTCGCAGATTC
cdr3_aa: CASSQDWVRGARRF

v_call: TRBV3-1/TRBV3-2
d_call: .
j_call: TRBJ2-7
clone_size: .
cdr3_nt: TGTGCCAGCAGGGGATCCTACGAGCAGTACTTC
cdr3_aa: CASRGSYEQYF

v_call: TRBV2
d_call: .
j_call: TRBJ1-5
clone_size: .
cdr3_nt: TGTGCCAGCAGTGAATTGGGGGATCAGCCCCAGCATTTT
cdr3_aa: CASSELGDQPQHF

v_call: TRBV9
d_call: .
j_call: TRBJ2-5
clone_size: .
cdr3_nt: TGTGCCAGCAGCGTAGAGGGGGGAGCACCCCAAGAGACCCAGTACTTC
cdr3_aa: CASSVEGGAPQETQYF

v_call: TRBV5-4
d_call: .
j_call: TRBJ2-4
clone_size: .
cdr3_nt: TGTGCCAGCAGTCTTACTTTGGGGGACATTCAGTACTTC
cdr3_aa: CASSLTLGDIQYF

v_call: TRBV5-1
d_call: .
j_call: TRBJ1-1
clone_size: few
cdr3_nt: TGCGCCAGCAGCCGAGGGGTTGGGGCTGAAGCTTTCTTT
cdr3_aa: CASSRGVGAEAFF

v_call: TRBV28
d_call: .
j_call: TRBJ2-7
clone_size: .
cdr3_nt: TGTGCCAGCAGTTTGGGGCTGGGACGGAGCTACGAGCAGTACTTC
cdr3_aa: CASSLGLGRSYEQYF

v_call: TRBV4-1
d_call: .
j_call: TRBJ1-3
clone_size: .
cdr3_nt: TGCGCCAGCAGCCAAGGGGCAGGGCCCTTTTCTGGAAACACCATATATTTT
cdr3_aa: CASSQGAGPFSGNTIYF

v_call: TRBV4-1
d_call: .
j_call: TRBJ2-7
clone_size: once
cdr3_nt: TGCGCCAGCAGCCAGGGGAGGGGGGGGAGCTCCTACGAGCAGTACTTC
cdr3_aa: CASSQGRGGSSYEQYF

v_call: TRBV11-2
d_call: .
j_call: TRBJ2-2
clone_size: once
cdr3_nt: TGTGCCAGCAGCTTAGAGGGGGCGAACACCGGGGAGCTGTTTTTT
cdr3_aa: CASSLEGANTGELFF

v_call: TRBV27
d_call: .
j_call: TRBJ1-4
clone_size: .
cdr3_nt: TGTGCCAGCGCGGCTTCTTTTCTCCACAAGGGCTCGGGTGAAAAACTGTTTTTT
cdr3_aa: CASAASFLHKGSGEKLFF

v_call: TRBV4-2
d_call: TRBD1
j_call: TRBJ1-5
clone_size: .
cdr3_nt: TGTGCCAGCAGCCAAGTAATCGGGACAGGGCTTCAGCCCCAGCATTTT
cdr3_aa: CASSQVIGTGLQPQHF

v_call: TRBV11-3
d_call: .
j_call: TRBJ2-2
clone_size: once
cdr3_nt: TGTGCCAGCAGCTCGTCGGGGGCGGTCACCGGGGAGCTGTTTTTT
cdr3_aa: CASSSSGAVTGELFF

v_call: TRBV6-5
d_call: .
j_call: TRBJ2-1
clone_size: .
cdr3_nt: TGTGCCAGCAGTCTCTCGACAAGCTCCTACAATGAGCAGTTCTTC
cdr3_aa: CASSLSTSSYNEQFF

v_call: TRBV5-1
d_call: .
j_call: TRBJ2-3
clone_size: .
cdr3_nt: TGCGCCAGCAGCTTAGGACCGGCAGGTAAAGATACGCAGTATTTT
cdr3_aa: CASSLGPAGKDTQYF

v_call: TRBV3-1/TRBV3-2
d_call: TRBD2
j_call: TRBJ2-1
clone_size: .
cdr3_nt: TGTGCCAGCAGCCACCCCGGGCGGGGGGTCTACAATGAGCAGTTCTTC
cdr3_aa: CASSHPGRGVYNEQFF

v_call: TRBV12-5
d_call: TRBD1
j_call: TRBJ1-4
clone_size: .
cdr3_nt: TGTGCTAGTGGTAGGGGGGACAGGGGAGAAAAACTGTTTTTT
cdr3_aa: CASGRGDRGEKLFF

v_call: TRBV6-5
d_call: TRBD2
j_call: TRBJ2-7
clone_size: .
cdr3_nt: TGTGCCAGCAGATTCCCCGGGGGGGCTCGCGAGCAGTACTTC
cdr3_aa: CASRFPGGAREQYF

v_call: TRBV7-9
d_call: .
j_call: TRBJ1-1
clone_size: .
cdr3_nt: TGTGCCAGCAGCTTAGCTGTTGGATCGGCGGCTTTCTTT
cdr3_aa: CASSLAVGSAAFF

v_call: TRBV25-1
d_call: TRBD2
j_call: TRBJ2-3
clone_size: .
cdr3_nt: TGTGCCAGCAGTGTGCTAGCGGGGGGGCCGGGAGATACGCAGTATTTT
cdr3_aa: CASSVLAGGPGDTQYF

v_call: TRBV2
d_call: .
j_call: TRBJ2-7
clone_size: .
cdr3_nt: TGTGCCAGCAGTGAAGTAGTTGGGGACGGGGCCTACGAGCAGTACTTC
cdr3_aa: CASSEVVGDGAYEQYF

v_call: TRBV23-1
d_call: .
j_call: TRBJ2-1
clone_size: .
cdr3_nt: TGCGCCAGCAGTCAACTTCCAGCGTGCTCCTACAATGAGCAGTTCTTC
cdr3_aa: CASSQLPACSYNEQFF

v_call: TRBV4-1
d_call: TRBD2
j_call: TRBJ2-7
clone_size: .
cdr3_nt: TGCGCCAGCAGCCAGGGGTGGCCTAGTTTGGCTAGCGGCTACGAGCAGTACTTC
cdr3_aa: CASSQGWPSLASGYEQYF

v_call: TRBV18
d_call: TRBD1
j_call: TRBJ1-2
clone_size: .
cdr3_nt: TGTGCCAGCTCAGAGGGACAGGCGAGTTATGGCTACACCTTC
cdr3_aa: CASSEGQASYGYTF

v_call: TRBV18
d_call: .
j_call: TRBJ2-5
clone_size: .
cdr3_nt: TGTGCCAGCTCACCAAGGGCGTCATCGGGGGAAGAGACCCAGTACTTC
cdr3_aa: CASSPRASSGEETQYF